Listed here are 5 T cell receptor beta chains from one sample, sequenced in a study of cytomegalovirus exposure and HLA in healthy donors. The PCR contained 60 Vbeta and 13 Jbeta primers. Generated by immunoSEQ multiplex PCR, the TCRdb table keeps only in-frame clones and is missing some. Of 80,000 to 100,000 clones listed, approximately 80% were seen once; the top ten hold under 4.5%. Sequencing input: PBMCs. All receptors derive from a female donor in good health and CMV-seropositive.

This chain connects TRBV5-1 to TRBJ2-1; 16 bases are a match to TRBD2. Germline V gene lookup returns CDR1 SGHRS and CDR2 YFSETQ. Unmatched junction bases numbered 6, after V lost 3 bases and J lost 9 bases. CDR3 length: 16 amino acids. This CDR3 is CASSSGLAGGPSEQFF. In DNA form, the CDR3 reads TGCGCCAGCAGCTCGGGACTAGCGGGAGGGCCGAGTGAGCAGTTCTTC.

V and J are TRBV7-3 and TRBJ2-7, with TRBD1 matching over 7 bases. The germline V gene encodes CDR1 SGHTA and CDR2 FQGTGA. The V gene end was trimmed by 5 bases and the J gene end by 5 bases; junction bases not matched to a gene: 6. The CDR3 length is 13 residues. CDR3: CASSVRQGHEQYF. In nucleotides, the CDR3 is TGTGCCAGCAGCGTGAGACAGGGCCACGAGCAGTACTTC.

This sequence joins TRBV4-1 and TRBJ1-1; D unclear. The CDR3 has 15 residues. Trimming cost V 0 bases and J 5 bases, with 13 bases left between them. The germline CDR1 and CDR2 sequences are MGHRA and YSYEKL. The CDR3 loop is CASSQDTKARTEAFF. CDR3 nucleotides: TGCGCCAGCAGCCAAGATACCAAGGCTAGGACTGAAGCTTTCTTT.

The chain combines TRBV7-7 with TRBJ2-3; possible D gene TRBD2, 6 bases. The CDR3 totals 17 residues. Germline CDR1 and CDR2: SSHAT and FNYEAQ (reference sequence). V dropped 1 base and J dropped 5 bases, with 19 bases sitting between them. The CDR3 reads CASSLGLGGVSVDTQYF. CDR3 DNA: TGTGCCAGCAGCTTAGGGCTCGGCGGGGTCTCGGTAGATACGCAGTATTTT.

The chain combines TRBV5-6 with TRBJ1-1; D is ambiguous. The CDR3 extends over 15 amino acids. Trimming removed 0 bases from V and 2 bases from J, with 11 bases in between. In germline, CDR1 is SGHDT, CDR2 YYEEEE. The CDR3 loop is CASSLAWQTNTEAFF. The CDR3 DNA is TGTGCCAGCAGCTTGGCCTGGCAGACAAACACTGAAGCTTTCTTT.